The 15 T cell receptor beta chains in this list originate from one sample, sequenced in a study of regulatory T cells in long-lasting Graves disease. To make TCR beta libraries, researchers used iRepertoire HTBI primers and Arm-PCR of CDR3 regions. One entry per CDR3 protein results from TCRdb running MiXCR on the multiplex PCR reads. The sample has 300,000 to 500,000 distinct CDR3 sequences; 20% to 25% are singletons. The time point here: persistent/refractory GD, antithyroid drugs over 5 years with positive TRAb. PBMCs were the source of the RNA used for TCR sequencing. The source material was peripheral blood mononuclear cells (PBMCs), sampled when the disease was refractory, from a patient treated with antithyroid drugs. The receptor source for this set is a female donor with Graves disease.

The chain couples TRBV6-9 to TRBJ1-5; D uncertain. The V gene's germline CDR1 is MNHGY and CDR2 SVAAGI. Trimming removed 3 bases at V and 4 bases at J, with 13 bases between. The CDR3 length is 15 residues. The CDR3: CASSYGIGVNQPQHF. CDR3 in DNA: TGTGCCAGCAGTTACGGAATTGGTGTGAATCAGCCCCAGCATTTT.

J is TRBJ2-3 and V is TRBV2, with D possibly matching TRBD2 (5 bases). Trimming removed 2 bases from V and 4 bases from J, with 19 bases in between. The CDR3 is 17 residues long. In germline, CDR1 is SNHLY, CDR2 FYNNEI. The CDR3 DNA reads TGTGCCAGCAGTGAATCCGACATGATGGGGAGTCCAGATACGCAGTATTTT. It translates to CASSESDMMGSPDTQYF.

Note on this clonotype: Sequence at one end of the junction differs from germline and may be a read error. J is TRBJ2-7 and V is TRBV27; D uncertain. Germline-derived CDR1 and CDR2 are MNHEY and SMNVEV (reference sequence). The CDR3 is made up of 13 amino acids. CDR3 amino acids: CANSPLATGEQYF. For the CDR3, the DNA is TGTGCCAACAGTCCACTCGCGACGGGCGAGCAGTACTTC.

The sample holds a few counts of this clonotype. The chain is built from TRBV7-9 and TRBJ2-2, with 8 bases fitting TRBD2. V lost 6 bases to trimming and J lost 0 bases; unmatched junction nucleotides: 9. Germline V gives CDR1 SEHNR, CDR2 FQNEAQ (reference sequence). The CDR3 runs to 17 residues. The CDR3 region is CASSGRLALANTGELFF. For the CDR3, the DNA is TGTGCCAGCAGTGGGAGACTAGCGCTAGCGAACACCGGGGAGCTGTTTTTT.

This clonotype was picked up one time. The missing conserved phenylalanine or tryptophan at the end of this CDR3 makes a read error likely. The chain combines TRBV7-2 with TRBJ1-1, with 7 bases fitting TRBD1. The V gene's germline CDR1 is SGHTA and CDR2 FQGNSA. This CDR3 is 14 amino acids long. The V segment lost 5 bases and the J segment 1 base; nucleotides outside the gene matches: 4. Here the CDR3 DNA reads TGTGCCAGCAGCCAGCGGACAGGGAACACTGAAGCTTTCTCT. Amino acid sequence: CASSQRTGNTEAFS.

This clonotype was seen only a few times. The chain recombines TRBV29-1 with TRBJ2-5; 10 bases agree with TRBD2. Losses at the gene ends were 4 bases for V and 5 bases for J; bases not matched to a gene: 10. The germline CDR1 and CDR2 sequences are SQVTM and ANQGSEA. There are 15 residues in the CDR3. This CDR3 reads CSVVRLAGVGETQYF. For the CDR3, the DNA is TGCAGCGTTGTGAGGCTAGCGGGAGTTGGTGAGACCCAGTACTTC.

This clonotype was found many times. The rearrangement links TRBV7-9 to TRBJ1-1; TRBD1 might be the D (6 bases). Germline CDR1 SEHNR, CDR2 FQNEAQ (reference sequence). Trimming pared 9 bases from V and 0 bases from J, leaving 11 bases between. CDR3 size: 13 residues. CDR3 coding DNA: TGTGCCAGTCGACAGGAGATGAACACTGAAGCTTTCTTT. This encodes CASRQEMNTEAFF.

This clonotype was picked up one time. This chain connects TRBV4-1 to TRBJ1-2; no definite D call. Trimming took 0 bases from V and 8 from J, leaving 10 bases between them. CDR1 and CDR2 (germline): MGHRA, YSYEKL. The CDR3 contains 13 residues. CDR3 sequence reads: CASSQEEGFGYTF. In nucleotides, the CDR3 is TGCGCCAGCAGCCAAGAGGAGGGATTCGGCTACACCTTC.

This clonotype was seen ten or more times. The chain couples TRBV7-2 to TRBJ1-2; D may be TRBD1 (5 bases). CDR1 SGHTA and CDR2 FQGNSA come from the germline V gene. Trimming shortened V by 0 bases and J by 7 bases, and 12 bases separated the two germline ends. CDR3 length: 14 amino acids. The DNA for the CDR3 is TGTGCCAGCAGCTTAGCTTGGGGCTCTGGTGGCTACACCTTC. Protein product: CASSLAWGSGGYTF. The full variable domain, with the rest looked up from reference TRBV7-2 and TRBJ1-2, is GAGVSQSPSNKVTEKGKDVELRCDPISGHTALYWYRQSLGQGLEFLIYFQGNSAPDKSGLPSDRFSAERTGGSVSTLTIQRTQQEDSAVYLCASSLAWGSGGYTFGSGTRLTVV.

The chain employs TRBV6-2 or TRBV6-3 and TRBJ2-2; D uncertain. Trimming stripped 8 bases from V and 0 bases from J, with 10 bases between. The CDR3 extends over 14 amino acids. Germline loops: CDR1 MNHEY, CDR2 SVGEGT. The DNA for the CDR3 is TGTGCCAGCGTCAAATATTCGAACACCGGGGAGCTGTTTTTT. It translates to CASVKYSNTGELFF.

The chain is built from TRBV7-2 and TRBJ2-1; 7 bases align to TRBD2. Germline CDR1 and CDR2: SGHTA and FQGNSA. This CDR3 is built from 16 residues. J lost 6 bases, V lost 1 base, and 9 bases had no gene match. CDR3 residues: CASSLVGTSEFNEQFF. CDR3 nucleotides: TGTGCCAGCAGCTTAGTTGGTACTAGCGAGTTCAATGAGCAGTTCTTC.

At least ten counts were recorded for this clonotype. This chain links TRBV5-1 with TRBJ2-7; 10 nucleotides agree with TRBD1. The ends lost 6 bases at V and 3 bases at J; junction bases unmatched: 3. This CDR3 has 13 residues. CDR1 and CDR2 from the germline V gene are SGHRS and YFSETQ. CDR3 sequence: CASKGTGVYEQYF. For the CDR3, the DNA is TGCGCCAGCAAAGGGACAGGGGTCTACGAGCAGTACTTC.

This clonotype was recorded a few times. The chain uses TRBV20-1 and TRBJ2-5, with unresolved D. The germline V and J ends were trimmed by 5 bases and 9 bases, with 16 bases remaining between them. The germline gives CDR1 DFQATT, CDR2 SNEGSKA (reference sequence). This CDR3 has 12 amino acids. CDR3 protein: CSAGDTTAAQYF. CDR3 sequence (DNA): TGCAGTGCTGGTGACACTACGGCGGCCCAGTACTTC.

In this sample, this clonotype turned up many times. The rearrangement uses TRBV28 and TRBJ1-1; D unresolved. The CDR3 is made up of 13 amino acids. V was shortened by 0 bases and J by 0 bases, with 2 bases between the two germline ends. Germline V CDR1 and CDR2: MDHEN, SYDVKM. CDR3 coding DNA: TGTGCCAGCAGTTTATGGATGAACACTGAAGCTTTCTTT. Its translation is CASSLWMNTEAFF.

This clonotype was picked up many times. V gene TRBV12-3 or TRBV12-4 combines with J gene TRBJ2-3; possible D gene TRBD2, 5 bases. Trimming took off 5 bases at V and 0 bases at J, with 27 bases between the two ends. The CDR3 contains 20 residues. CDR3 in amino acids: CASSPTLRGLQATSTDTQYF. In nucleotides, the CDR3 is TGTGCCAGCAGTCCGACCCTCCGGGGATTGCAAGCCACTAGCACAGATACGCAGTATTTT.